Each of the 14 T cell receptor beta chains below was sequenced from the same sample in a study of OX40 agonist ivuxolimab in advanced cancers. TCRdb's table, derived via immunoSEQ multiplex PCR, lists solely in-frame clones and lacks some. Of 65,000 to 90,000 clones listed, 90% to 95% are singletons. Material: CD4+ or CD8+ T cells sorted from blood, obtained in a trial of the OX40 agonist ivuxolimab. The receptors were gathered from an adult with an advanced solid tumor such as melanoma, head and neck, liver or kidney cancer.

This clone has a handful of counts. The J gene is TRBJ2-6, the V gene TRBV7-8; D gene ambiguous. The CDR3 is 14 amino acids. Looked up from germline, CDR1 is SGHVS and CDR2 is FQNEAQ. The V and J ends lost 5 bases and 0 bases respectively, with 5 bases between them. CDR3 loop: CASSQNSGANVLTF. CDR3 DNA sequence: TGTGCCAGCAGCCAGAACTCTGGGGCCAACGTCCTGACTTTC.

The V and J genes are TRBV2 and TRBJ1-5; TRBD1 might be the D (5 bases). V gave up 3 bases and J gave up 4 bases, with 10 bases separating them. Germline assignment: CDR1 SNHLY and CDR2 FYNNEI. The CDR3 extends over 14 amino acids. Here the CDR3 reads CASSEGQLNQPQHF. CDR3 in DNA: TGTGCCAGCAGTGAGGGGCAGCTAAATCAGCCCCAGCATTTT.

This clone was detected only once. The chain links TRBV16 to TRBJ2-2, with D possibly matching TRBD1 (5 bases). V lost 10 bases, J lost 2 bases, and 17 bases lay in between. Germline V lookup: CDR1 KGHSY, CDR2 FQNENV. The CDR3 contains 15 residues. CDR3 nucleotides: TGTGCCATCCCGGCCGGCAGGGTCAACACCGGGGAGCTGTTTTTT. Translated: CAIPAGRVNTGELFF.

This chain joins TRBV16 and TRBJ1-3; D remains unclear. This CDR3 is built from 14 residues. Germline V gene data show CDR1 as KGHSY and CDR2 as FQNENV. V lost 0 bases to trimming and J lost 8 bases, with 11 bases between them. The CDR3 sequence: CASSQSGTDHTIYF. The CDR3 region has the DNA TGTGCCAGCAGCCAATCGGGAACCGATCACACCATATATTTT.

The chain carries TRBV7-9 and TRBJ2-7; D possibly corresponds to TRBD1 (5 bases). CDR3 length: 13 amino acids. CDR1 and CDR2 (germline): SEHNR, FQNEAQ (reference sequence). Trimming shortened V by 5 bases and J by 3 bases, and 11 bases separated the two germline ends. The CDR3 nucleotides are TGTGCCAGCAGCCCAGCGACAGACTACGAGCAGTACTTC. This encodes CASSPATDYEQYF.

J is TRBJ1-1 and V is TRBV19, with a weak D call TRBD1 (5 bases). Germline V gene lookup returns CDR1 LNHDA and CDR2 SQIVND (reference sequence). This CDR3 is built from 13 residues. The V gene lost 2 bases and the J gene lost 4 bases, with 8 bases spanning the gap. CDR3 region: CASSIPGLTEAFF. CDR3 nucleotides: TGTGCCAGTAGTATACCAGGGCTCACTGAAGCTTTCTTT.

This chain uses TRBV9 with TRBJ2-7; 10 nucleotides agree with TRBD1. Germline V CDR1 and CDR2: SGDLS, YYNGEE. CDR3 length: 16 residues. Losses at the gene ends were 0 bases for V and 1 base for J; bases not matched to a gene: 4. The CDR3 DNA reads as TGTGCCAGCAGCGTAGCTGGGACAGGGGCTTCCTACGAGCAGTACTTC. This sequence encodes CASSVAGTGASYEQYF.

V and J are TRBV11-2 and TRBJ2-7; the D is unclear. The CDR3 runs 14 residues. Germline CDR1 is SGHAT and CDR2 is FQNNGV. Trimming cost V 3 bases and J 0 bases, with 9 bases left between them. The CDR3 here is CASSFENYSYEQYF. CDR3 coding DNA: TGTGCCAGCAGCTTCGAAAACTACTCCTACGAGCAGTACTTC.

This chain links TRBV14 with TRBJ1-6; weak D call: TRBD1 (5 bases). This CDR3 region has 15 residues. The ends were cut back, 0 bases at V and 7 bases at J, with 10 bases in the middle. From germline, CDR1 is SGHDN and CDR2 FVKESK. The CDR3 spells CASSQEGVGNSPLHF. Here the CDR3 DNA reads TGTGCCAGCAGCCAAGAAGGGGTGGGGAATTCACCCCTCCACTTT. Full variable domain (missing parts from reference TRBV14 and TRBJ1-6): EAGVTQFPSHSVIEKGQTVTLRCDPISGHDNLYWYRRVMGKEIKFLLHFVKESKQDESGMPNNRFLAERTGGTYSTLKVQPAELEDSGVYFCASSQEGVGNSPLHFGNGTRLTVT.

CDR3 coding DNA: TGCGCCAGCACGTTGTCGGGGGCGGAAAATGAGCAGTTCTTC. This translates into CASTLSGAENEQFF. The gene calls are TRBV5-1 and TRBJ2-1; D is perhaps TRBD1 or TRBD2 (6 bases each). The length of the CDR3 is 14 residues. CDR1 and CDR2 (germline): SGHRS, YFSETQ. The V and J ends lost 6 bases and 7 bases respectively, with 17 bases between them.

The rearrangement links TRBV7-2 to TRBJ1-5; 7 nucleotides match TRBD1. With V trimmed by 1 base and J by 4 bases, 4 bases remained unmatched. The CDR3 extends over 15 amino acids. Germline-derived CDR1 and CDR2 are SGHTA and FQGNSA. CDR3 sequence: CASSLDAGGNQPQHF. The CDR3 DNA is TGTGCCAGCAGCTTAGACGCAGGGGGGAATCAGCCCCAGCATTTT.

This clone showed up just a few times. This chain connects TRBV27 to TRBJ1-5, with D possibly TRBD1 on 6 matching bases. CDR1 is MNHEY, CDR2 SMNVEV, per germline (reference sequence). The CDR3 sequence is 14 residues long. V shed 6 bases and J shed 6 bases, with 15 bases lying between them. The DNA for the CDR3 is TGTGCCAGCAGACCTACAGGGAGTCCTCAGCCCCAGCATTTT. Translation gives CASRPTGSPQPQHF.

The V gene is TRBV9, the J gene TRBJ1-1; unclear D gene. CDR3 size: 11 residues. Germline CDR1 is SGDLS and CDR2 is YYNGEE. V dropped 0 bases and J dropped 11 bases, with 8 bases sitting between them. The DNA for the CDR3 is TGTGCCAGCAGCGTAGGAGGTGAGGCTTTCTTT. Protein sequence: CASSVGGEAFF.

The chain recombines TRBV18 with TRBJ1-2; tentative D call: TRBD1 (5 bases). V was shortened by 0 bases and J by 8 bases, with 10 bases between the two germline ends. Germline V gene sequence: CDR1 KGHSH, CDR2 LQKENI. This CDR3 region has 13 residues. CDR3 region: CASSPPGGSGYTF. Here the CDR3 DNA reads TGTGCCAGCTCACCACCGGGGGGTTCGGGCTACACCTTC.